This TCR beta chain was profiled in a study of cytomegalovirus exposure and HLA in healthy donors. Findings and caveats of the study: Later work found most CMV-associated TCR beta chains apparently HLA-restricted.

The V gene's germline CDR1 is SNHLY and CDR2 FYNNEI. Losses at the gene ends were 6 bases for V and 10 bases for J; bases not matched to a gene: 8. This CDR3 is 14 amino acids long. This PCR relied on a set of 60 Vbeta primers and 13 Jbeta primers. The assay was immunoSEQ multiplex PCR, and TCRdb's table has in-frame clones only and misses some. The sample lists fewer than 110,000 clones, more than 65% occurring once. As to this clone: Its antigen remains unknown.

V usage is TRBV2 and J usage is TRBJ1-4, with 10 positions matching TRBD1. Sequenced sample: PBMCs. The receptor was derived from a man aged 25-40 years in good health and CMV-seronegative. The CDR3 spells CASSRTGGARKLFF. In DNA, the CDR3 is TGTGCCAGCAGCCGGACAGGGGGGGCCCGAAAACTGTTTTTT.